Below are 29 T cell receptor beta chains sequenced from a single sample in a study of CD8+ T cells in alopecia areata. Noted treatment: oral pan-JAK inhibitor, 5-10 mg twice daily. cDNA serving as the sequencing template came from extracted, reverse transcribed RNA. Method: immunoSEQ multiplex PCR; TCRdb's copy keeps in-frame clones and lacks some. The data show approximately 200,000 clones, about 40% seen once. Here the sequenced sample was CD4+ T cells sorted from blood, taken between weeks 36 and 40, from a patient treated with tofacitinib. The receptors shown here come from a human donor with alopecia areata.

DNA of the CDR3: TGTGCCAGCAGTTTCCGGGACAGGGTGAGAGAGACCCAGTACTTC. It specifies CASSFRDRVRETQYF. The V call is TRBV6-6, the J call TRBJ2-5; 9 bases match TRBD1. CDR1 and CDR2 (germline): MNHNY, SVGAGI (reference sequence). This CDR3 is built from 15 residues. V shed 4 bases and J 4 bases; nucleotides not matched to a gene: 7.

This clone was counted a few times. The rearrangement uses TRBV9 and TRBJ2-7; D gene uncertain. CDR1 SGDLS and CDR2 YYNGEE come from the germline V gene. V lost 4 bases and J 9 bases, leaving 14 bases between the germline ends. The CDR3 loop spans 12 amino acids. Here the CDR3 reads CASSPPGSWQYF. In DNA, the CDR3 is TGTGCCAGCAGCCCGCCTGGCTCATGGCAGTACTTC. The variable domain in full, with the rest retrieved from reference TRBV9 and TRBJ2-7, is DSGVTQTPKHLITATGQRVTLRCSPRSGDLSVYWYQQSLDQGLQFLIQYYNGEERAKGNILERFSAQQFPDLHSELNLSSLELGDSALYFCASSPPGSWQYFGPGTRLTVT.

The chain joins TRBV5-4 to TRBJ2-7; 14 bases match TRBD2. The V gene end was trimmed by 2 bases and the J gene end by 4 bases; junction bases not matched to a gene: 2. Germline CDR1 is SGHNT and CDR2 is YYREEE (reference sequence). CDR3 length equals 15 residues. Here the CDR3 DNA reads TGTGCCAGCAGCTTAGGACTAGCGGGAGGATACGAGCAGTACTTC. Translated, it gives CASSLGLAGGYEQYF.

The gene calls are TRBV30 and TRBJ2-6; 10 bases match TRBD2. Germline V CDR1 and CDR2: GTSNPN, SVGIG (reference sequence). The length of the CDR3 is 17 residues. V was clipped by 6 bases and J by 4 bases; unmatched bases: 12. The CDR3 DNA reads as TGTGCCTGTACTTCCACTAGCGGGACCTCCGGGGCCAACGTCCTGACTTTC. This translates into CACTSTSGTSGANVLTF.

This clone was counted only a few times. The gene calls are TRBV7-2 and TRBJ2-7; the D is unclear. This CDR3 is built from 14 residues. V was trimmed by 3 bases and J by 5 bases, leaving 14 bases between them. Germline loops: CDR1 SGHTA, CDR2 FQGNSA. The DNA for the CDR3 is TGTGCCAGCAGCTTCCTTACCCGCCCTCACGAGCAGTACTTC. It specifies CASSFLTRPHEQYF.

The V call is TRBV6-5, the J call TRBJ1-4; no clear D. Germline-derived CDR1 and CDR2 are MNHEY and SVGAGI. The V and J ends lost 7 bases and 6 bases respectively, with 12 bases between them. The CDR3 is 13 residues long. CDR3 loop: CASKPLGYEKLFF. CDR3 nucleotide sequence: TGTGCCAGCAAGCCCCTCGGGTATGAAAAACTGTTTTTT.

A remark on this clone: Germline is not matched at one junction end, which may reflect a read error. The chain is built from TRBV7-9 and TRBJ1-2; no reliable D call. Germline assignment: CDR1 SEHNR and CDR2 FQNEAQ (reference sequence). This CDR3 comprises 11 residues. The CDR3 is CASSLQATTHF. CDR3 coding DNA: TGTGCCAGCAGCTTACAGGCCACCACCCACTTC. The full variable domain, its missing parts supplied by reference TRBV7-9 and TRBJ1-2, is DTGVSQNPRHKITKRGQNVTFRCDPISEHNRLYWYRQTLGQGPEFLTYFQNEAQLEKSRLLSDRFSAERPKGSFSTLEIQRTEQGDSAMYLCASSLQATTHFGSGTRLTVV.

This clone has just a few counts. As the CDR3 is not closed by the conserved phenylalanine or tryptophan, this likely results from a read error. The limits of the CDR3 on the DNA are not certain, so only TCRdb's listed CDR3 is given. The chain couples TRBV30 to TRBJ2-7; the D call TRBD1 from the table was never checked on the DNA. The CDR3 length is 9 residues, termini included. CDR1 GTSNPN and CDR2 SVGIG come from the germline V gene (reference sequence). CDR3 in amino acids: CAWSVLGSR.

CDR3 in amino acids: CSANRNLNTEAFF. For the CDR3, the DNA is TGCAGCGCCAACCGCAATTTGAACACTGAAGCTTTCTTT. V is TRBV29-1 and J is TRBJ1-1; D is undetermined. Germline CDR1 is SQVTM and CDR2 is ANQGSEA. The ends were cut back, 7 bases at V and 0 bases at J, with 12 bases in the middle. CDR3 length: 13 amino acids.

In the case of this clone: This CDR3 is also generated by other DNA sequences in the sample. The rearrangement joins TRBV18 to TRBJ2-5; maybe TRBD2 (6 bases). The CDR3 is 13 amino acids. V was cut by 6 bases and J by 1 base, with 9 bases left in between. CDR1 and CDR2 (germline): KGHSH, LQKENI. CDR3 sequence reads: CASSPGVQETQYF. CDR3 sequence (DNA): TGTGCCAGCTCTCCGGGGGTCCAAGAGACCCAGTACTTC.

The chain joins TRBV27 to TRBJ2-7, with D possibly being TRBD2 (6 bases). Germline-derived CDR1 and CDR2 are MNHEY and SMNVEV (reference sequence). CDR3 length equals 14 residues. Trimming left V 9 bases short and J 6 bases short, with 21 bases between. The CDR3 loop is CASPLGGAASEQYF. The CDR3 bases are TGTGCCAGTCCCCTCGGGGGAGCAGCATCCGAGCAGTACTTC.

The chain employs TRBV6-5 and TRBJ1-2; D gene ambiguous. V dropped 6 bases and J dropped 8 bases, with 13 bases sitting between them. The germline V gene encodes CDR1 MNHEY and CDR2 SVGAGI. The CDR3 spans 12 residues. This CDR3 is CASRSTAKGYTF. CDR3 coding DNA: TGTGCCAGCAGGTCCACGGCTAAAGGCTACACCTTC.

This chain links TRBV29-1 with TRBJ2-5; no firm D call. Germline V CDR1 and CDR2: SQVTM, ANQGSEA. This CDR3 region has 11 residues. V was cut by 7 bases and J by 4 bases, with 10 bases left in between. In DNA, the CDR3 is TGCAGCGCCGGCGAATCAGAGACCCAGTACTTC. Translated: CSAGESETQYF.

The J gene is TRBJ2-7, the V gene TRBV27; 8 bases match TRBD2. Germline trimming cut 8 bases from V and 4 bases from J; bases unmatched to any gene: 10. CDR1 MNHEY and CDR2 SMNVEV come from the germline V gene (reference sequence). The CDR3 is 14 residues long. CDR3 coding DNA: TGTGCCAGCGGTAACGCGGGAGGCGGATACGAGCAGTACTTC. Protein product: CASGNAGGGYEQYF.

This clone was picked up a small number of times. The chain recombines TRBV11-2 with TRBJ2-4; 8 bases are a match to TRBD1. The CDR3 loop spans 19 amino acids. The V gene's germline CDR1 is SGHAT and CDR2 FQNNGV. After removal of 2 bases from V and 0 bases from J, the junction contained 12 bases not matched to a gene. CDR3 protein: CASSLKGTGGILAKNIQYF. For the CDR3, the DNA is TGTGCCAGCAGCTTAAAAGGGACAGGAGGGATTCTAGCCAAAAACATTCAGTACTTC.

The V gene is TRBV29-1, the J gene TRBJ2-7, with 9 bases aligning to TRBD1. Per the germline V gene, CDR1 is SQVTM and CDR2 is ANQGSEA. CDR3 size: 16 residues. V was pared by 4 bases and J by 5 bases, with 15 bases of the junction left unmatched. CDR3 bases: TGCAGCGTTGCCCGGCTCCGGGGACAGGGAATGGACGAGCAGTACTTC. Translation gives CSVARLRGQGMDEQYF.

V and J are TRBV9 and TRBJ1-3; 7 bases match TRBD1. V dropped 5 bases and J dropped 4; count of bases not matched to a gene: 6. Germline assignment: CDR1 SGDLS and CDR2 YYNGEE. This CDR3 region has 14 residues. CDR3 sequence: CASRPGTVGNTIYF. CDR3 nucleotides: TGTGCCAGCAGACCCGGGACAGTCGGAAACACCATATATTTT. The full variable domain, its missing parts supplied by reference TRBV9 and TRBJ1-3, is DSGVTQTPKHLITATGQRVTLRCSPRSGDLSVYWYQQSLDQGLQFLIQYYNGEERAKGNILERFSAQQFPDLHSELNLSSLELGDSALYFCASRPGTVGNTIYFGEGSWLTVV.

This clone was seen only a few times. This chain links TRBV5-4 with TRBJ2-7; perhaps TRBD2 as D (6 bases). The CDR3 has 14 amino acids. CDR1 is SGHNT and CDR2 is YYREEE in the germline V gene (reference sequence). Trimming stripped 0 bases from V and 2 bases from J, with 9 bases between. CDR3 loop: CASSLDPGAYEQYF. The CDR3 bases are TGTGCCAGCAGCTTGGACCCGGGGGCCTACGAGCAGTACTTC.

The rearrangement links TRBV6-5 to TRBJ1-1; weak D call: TRBD1 (6 bases). Germline V gene data show CDR1 as MNHEY and CDR2 as SVGAGI. With 6 bases removed from V and 2 bases from J, the gap between germline ends came to 16 bases. The CDR3 is 15 residues long. The CDR3 nucleotides are TGTGCCAGCAGGGAATCCGGGACACTAAACACTGAAGCTTTCTTT. This encodes CASRESGTLNTEAFF.

This clone was seen once. J is TRBJ2-3 and V is TRBV7-3, with D possibly TRBD1 on 7 matching bases. This CDR3 contains 16 residues. CDR1 SGHTA and CDR2 FQGTGA come from the germline V gene. The V end was cut by 1 base, the J end by 0 bases, with 11 bases between. The CDR3 region has the DNA TGTGCCAGCAGCTTAAAACAGGGGACTAGCACAGATACGCAGTATTTT. Protein sequence: CASSLKQGTSTDTQYF.

There are a few counts of this clone. The chain joins TRBV7-2 to TRBJ2-6, with a possible D match to TRBD1 (6 bases). V shed 5 bases and J shed 2 bases, with 7 bases lying between them. The germline V gene has CDR1 SGHTA and CDR2 FQGNSA. The length of the CDR3 is 14 residues. CDR3 protein: CASSNRAGANVLTF. The CDR3 DNA reads as TGTGCCAGCAGCAACAGGGCTGGGGCCAACGTCCTGACTTTC.

The CDR3 coding sequence is TGTGCCAGCAGCCCTCGGAGGGGGACCACCGGGACTGCGAAAGAGACCCAGTACTTC. This gives the protein CASSPRRGTTGTAKETQYF. V gene TRBV27 combines with J gene TRBJ2-5; TRBD1 or TRBD2 may be the D gene (6 bases each). Between the trimmed V and J ends, which lost 6 bases and 3 bases, there was a span of 29 bases. Germline loops: CDR1 MNHEY, CDR2 SMNVEV (reference sequence). The CDR3 consists of 19 residues.

In its sample, this clone was seen once. Here the CDR3 DNA reads TGTGCCGGAAGGTTAAGAGTCGGGGATACTGAAGCTTTCTTT. This gives the protein CAGRLRVGDTEAFF. The chain recombines TRBV2 with TRBJ1-1; D is uncertain. Trimming stripped 11 bases from V and 5 bases from J, with 21 bases between. The CDR3 runs to 14 residues. The germline V gene has CDR1 SNHLY and CDR2 FYNNEI.

This clone was seen only a few times. The chain recombines TRBV11-2 with TRBJ2-5; D not resolved. The germline gives CDR1 SGHAT, CDR2 FQNNGV. The CDR3 length is 14 residues. V gave up 3 bases and J gave up 1 base, with 9 bases separating them. The CDR3 here is CASSLTASQETQYF. The CDR3 nucleotides read TGTGCCAGCAGCTTGACCGCCAGCCAAGAGACCCAGTACTTC.

The V call is TRBV6-6, the J call TRBJ1-2, with 7 bases fitting TRBD1. This CDR3 contains 14 residues. With 5 bases clipped from V and 3 bases from J, the junction kept 6 bases outside the gene matches. Germline V gives CDR1 MNHNY, CDR2 SVGAGI (reference sequence). The CDR3 here is CASSTPTGHYGYTF. CDR3 coding DNA: TGTGCCAGCAGTACACCGACAGGGCACTATGGCTACACCTTC.

The gene calls are TRBV14 and TRBJ2-5; perhaps TRBD2 as D (5 bases). Germline CDR1 and CDR2: SGHDN and FVKESK. V was trimmed by 2 bases and J by 7 bases, leaving 11 bases between them. The CDR3 contains 13 residues. The CDR3 loop reads CASSQRLAGTQYF. CDR3 nucleotide sequence: TGTGCCAGCAGCCAACGGCTAGCTGGGACCCAGTACTTC. The full variable domain, with the rest looked up from reference TRBV14 and TRBJ2-5, is EAGVTQFPSHSVIEKGQTVTLRCDPISGHDNLYWYRRVMGKEIKFLLHFVKESKQDESGMPNNRFLAERTGGTYSTLKVQPAELEDSGVYFCASSQRLAGTQYFGPGTRLLVL.

This clone was observed a few times. V and J are TRBV28 and TRBJ1-2, with 8 bases matching TRBD1. The germline gives CDR1 MDHEN, CDR2 SYDVKM. The V gene end was trimmed by 10 bases and the J gene end by 3 bases; junction bases not matched to a gene: 4. The CDR3 is made up of 12 amino acids. CDR3 sequence: CATQGADYGYTF. The CDR3 coding sequence is TGTGCCACCCAGGGGGCGGACTATGGCTACACCTTC.

The chain carries TRBV25-1 and TRBJ2-7, with 7 bases matching TRBD2. The CDR3 is made up of 13 amino acids. V gave up 9 bases and J gave up 2 bases; unmatched junction bases: 7. Germline assignment: CDR1 MGHDK and CDR2 SYGVNS. The CDR3 DNA sequence: TGTGCCAGTAGTCCGGGGGGTACCTACGAGCAGTACTTC. This codes for CASSPGGTYEQYF.

The genes are TRBV29-1 and TRBJ2-5; 12 nucleotides line up with TRBD1. Germline V gene data show CDR1 as SQVTM and CDR2 as ANQGSEA. The CDR3 covers 16 residues. With V trimmed by 2 bases and J by 2 bases, 6 bases remained unmatched. As DNA, the CDR3 is TGCAGCGTTGAACTGGGGACAGGGGGCCTTCAAGAGACCCAGTACTTC. Translated, it gives CSVELGTGGLQETQYF. Filled out from reference TRBV29-1 and TRBJ2-5, the complete variable domain reads SAVISQKPSRDICQRGTSLTIQCQVDSQVTMMFWYRQQPGQSLTLIATANQGSEATYESGFVIDKFPISRPNLTFSTLTVSNMSPEDSSIYLCSVELGTGGLQETQYFGPGTRLLVL.